This T cell receptor beta chain was identified during a study of control samples from healthy donors and cancer patients. Unmatched junction bases numbered 3, after V lost 3 bases and J lost 4 bases. This CDR3 region has 14 residues. Germline V CDR1 and CDR2: MNHNS, SASEGT. Generated by immunoSEQ multiplex PCR, the TCRdb table keeps only in-frame clones and is missing some. The repertoire holds some 140,000 clones, with approximately 94% as singletons. The chain links TRBV6-1 to TRBJ1-5; 7 positions agree with TRBD1. Sample: blood. The source is a man aged 35 to 55 in good health. The CDR3 DNA sequence: TGTGCCAGCAGTGACGCAGGGGGGAATCAGCCCCAGCATTTT. Protein: CASSDAGGNQPQHF.